Detailed here is one TCR beta chain. TCRdb's table, derived via immunoSEQ multiplex PCR, lists solely in-frame clones and lacks some. The sample has over 80,000 clones; about 96% are singletons. This entry is derived from a study of technical replicates of blood from several donors. Per the germline V gene, CDR1 is KGHSH and CDR2 is LQKENI. Trimming took 3 bases from V and 1 from J, leaving 9 bases between them. This CDR3 has 14 amino acids. The source of this sequence is a human donor in good health. V usage is TRBV18 and J usage is TRBJ2-5, with D hard to call. The sample comprised T cells isolated from PBMCs. The CDR3 loop is CASSPSPVQETQYF. Here the CDR3 DNA reads TGTGCCAGCTCACCGTCGCCAGTCCAAGAGACCCAGTACTTC. Based on the CDR3 plus reference TRBV18 and TRBJ2-5, the full variable domain is NAGVMQNPRHLVRRRGQEARLRCSPMKGHSHVYWYRQLPEEGLKFMVYLQKENIIDESGMPKERFSAEFPKEGPSILRIQQVVRGDSAAYFCASSPSPVQETQYFGPGTRLLVL.